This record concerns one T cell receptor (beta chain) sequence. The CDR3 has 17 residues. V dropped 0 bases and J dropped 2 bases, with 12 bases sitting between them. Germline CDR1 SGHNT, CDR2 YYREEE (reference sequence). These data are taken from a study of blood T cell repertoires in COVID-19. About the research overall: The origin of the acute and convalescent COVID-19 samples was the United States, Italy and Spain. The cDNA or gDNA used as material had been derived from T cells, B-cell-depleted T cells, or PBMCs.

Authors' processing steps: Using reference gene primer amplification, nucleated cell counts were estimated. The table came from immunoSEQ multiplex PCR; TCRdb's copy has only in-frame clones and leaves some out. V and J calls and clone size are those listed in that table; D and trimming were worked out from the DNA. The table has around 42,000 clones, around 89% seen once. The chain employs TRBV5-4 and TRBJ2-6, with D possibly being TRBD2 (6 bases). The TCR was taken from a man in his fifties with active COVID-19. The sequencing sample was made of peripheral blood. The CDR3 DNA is TGTGCCAGCAGCTTGGGTGGTGGAGGGACTGGGGCCAACGTCCTGACTTTC. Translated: CASSLGGGGTGANVLTF.